This TCR beta chain was profiled in a study of tissue T cells after allogeneic stem cell transplantation. Findings and limits, study-wide: Shared clones across patients were few; motif clustering revealed tissue-specific shared signatures.

Germline CDR1 reads MSHET; CDR2 reads SYDVDS. The V gene lost 0 bases and the J gene lost 3 bases, with 6 bases spanning the gap. This CDR3 has 13 residues. Sequencing was performed with immunoSEQ multiplex PCR; in TCRdb, only in-frame clones are kept and a portion is missing. The sample consists of 8,000 to 10,000 clones, 36% of them appearing once. A few counts support this clone. Its antigen is not known. Each gene name is a mouse one. The CDR3 end is not reached by the read, which stops 1 residue before it; the germline J gene fills it in. Noted time point: mouse harvest day 14 after allogeneic transplant. Each mouse received 10^7 T-cell-depleted marrow cells plus 10^6 splenic CD5+ T cells by tail vein. Tissues came from B6→BALB/c major-mismatch GVHD mice at day 7 or 14.

The source of this sequence is a female BALB/c mouse given C57BL/6 T cells with graft-versus-host disease after an allogeneic hematopoietic cell transplant. The V gene is TRBV29, the J gene TRBJ2-7; D unresolved. Material: skin. The CDR3 spells CASSLSSVYEQYF. CDR3 DNA (partial): TGTGCTAGCAGTTTATCATCAGTCTATGAACAGTAC.